This TCR beta chain is drawn from a study of identical twins. Deletions cut 11 bases from V and 4 bases from J, with 20 bases between. This CDR3 spans 14 amino acids. Germline V gene sequence: CDR1 ENHRY, CDR2 SYGVKD. This clonotype was counted ten times or more. The antigen remains undetermined. TCRdb fed the 5' RACE reads into MiXCR, producing one record per CDR3 protein. Of fewer than 650,000 distinct CDR3 sequences in the sample, over 8.5% are singletons; the top ten hold approximately 3%. Findings of the study overall: Excess twin sharing in beta out-of-frame sequences was weaker. Whereas memory repertoires showed no such difference, abundant cord blood beta clonotypes carried fewer insertions. Modelling approaches yielded underestimates of out-of-frame TCR alpha sharing between monozygotic twins.

The same data also went into a second study, on yellow fever vaccine responses in identical twins.

Source material: PBMCs. This rearrangement joins TRBV10-3 to TRBJ1-1, with D tentatively TRBD1 (6 bases). The receptor was isolated from a woman younger than 35 in good health. Here the CDR3 DNA reads TGTGCCTCCAGGGGAGACAGGCATCCCACTGAAGCTTTCTTT. Translation: CASRGDRHPTEAFF.